This T cell receptor beta chain emerged from a study of T cell repertoires in ileal Crohn's disease. In the study overall: 35% were active smokers at surgery; median disease duration was roughly eight years. TCRB immunosequencing input was approximately 510 nanograms of biopsy DNA per sample. Whole-study findings and limits: Active smokers at surgery had more clonal expansions than non-smokers. Mucosal expansions were suggested to be mainly CD8 T cells.

Time point given: proximal margin of the surgical specimen (macroscopically non-inflamed). A word on this clone: Its antigen is undetermined.

Assay: immunoSEQ multiplex PCR; the TCRdb copy retains only in-frame clones and omits some. The table has 4,500 to 6,500 clones, around 87% seen once. The V gene end was trimmed by 0 bases and the J gene end by 5 bases; junction bases not matched to a gene: 7. Germline CDR1 SGHRS, CDR2 YFSETQ. The CDR3 is made up of 16 amino acids. J is TRBJ2-2 and V is TRBV5-1; TRBD2 matches at 7 bases. The specimen was ileal tissue. The TCR was taken from an adult with Crohn's disease. Here the CDR3 reads CASSLAVAGSTGELFF. The DNA for the CDR3 is TGCGCCAGCAGCTTGGCTGTAGCGGGTTCGACCGGGGAGCTGTTTTTT. The full variable domain, rest sourced from reference TRBV5-1 and TRBJ2-2, is KAGVTQTPRYLIKTRGQQVTLSCSPISGHRSVSWYQQTPGQGLQFLFEYFSETQRNKGNFPGRFSGRQFSNSRSEMNVSTLELGDSALYLCASSLAVAGSTGELFFGEGSRLTVL.